These 30 T cell receptor beta chains share one sample of origin, sequenced in a study of cytomegalovirus exposure and HLA in healthy donors. Primers included in the PCR were 60 Vbeta and 13 Jbeta primers. The assay was immunoSEQ multiplex PCR, and TCRdb's table has in-frame clones only and misses some. The table shows about 98,000 clones, with about four fifths occurring only once. Sequenced sample: PBMCs. The source is a man aged 18 to 35 in good health and CMV-seropositive.

This clone has just a few counts. The V call is TRBV28, the J call TRBJ2-6; D is uncertain. The CDR3 runs to 13 residues. CDR1 and CDR2 from the germline V gene are MDHEN and SYDVKM. V shed 7 bases and J shed 0 bases, with 4 bases lying between them. The chain's CDR3 is CASINSGANVLTF. The CDR3 nucleotides read TGTGCCAGCATTAACTCTGGGGCCAACGTCCTGACTTTC. Full variable domain (rest looked up from reference TRBV28 and TRBJ2-6): DVKVTQSSRYLVKRTGEKVFLECVQDMDHENMFWYRQDPGLGLRLIYFSYDVKMKEKGDIPEGYSVSREKKERFSLILESASTNQTSMYLCASINSGANVLTFGAGSRLTVL.

The V gene is TRBV30, the J gene TRBJ2-7; no definite D call. Germline CDR1 GTSNPN, CDR2 SVGIG (reference sequence). There are 11 residues in the CDR3. The ends were cut back, 1 base at V and 6 bases at J, with 7 bases in the middle. CDR3 bases: TGTGCCTGGAGTGGACGGAGCGAGCAGTACTTC. Translated, it gives CAWSGRSEQYF.

This clone was seen more than once but under ten times. The sample contains more than one DNA sequence encoding this CDR3. The rearrangement joins TRBV19 to TRBJ1-1; 9 bases line up with TRBD1. The CDR3 is 17 residues long. V dropped 4 bases and J dropped 0; count of bases not matched to a gene: 9. Germline V lookup: CDR1 LNHDA, CDR2 SQIVND (reference sequence). In DNA form, the CDR3 reads TGTGCCAGTAGTAGTTCCGGGACAGGGATCATGAACACTGAAGCTTTCTTT. This gives the protein CASSSSGTGIMNTEAFF.

This chain connects TRBV5-1 to TRBJ2-7, with 8 bases matching TRBD2. Germline CDR1 reads SGHRS; CDR2 reads YFSETQ. With V trimmed by 0 bases and J by 0 bases, 5 bases remained unmatched. The CDR3 consists of 16 residues. DNA of the CDR3: TGCGCCAGCAGCTTGGTGGCGGGGGGTCCCTCCTACGAGCAGTACTTC. Translated: CASSLVAGGPSYEQYF.

The CDR3 protein is CASSLEVRNEKLFF. The CDR3 bases are TGCGCCAGCAGCTTGGAAGTCAGGAATGAAAAACTGTTTTTT. The genes are TRBV5-1 and TRBJ1-4; D is unresolved. Germline V lookup: CDR1 SGHRS, CDR2 YFSETQ. The V and J ends lost 0 bases and 5 bases respectively, with 8 bases between them. The CDR3 extends over 14 amino acids.

V usage is TRBV18 and J usage is TRBJ2-5; TRBD2 is a possible D gene (6 bases). Trimming removed 3 bases at V and 0 bases at J, with 14 bases between. The V gene's germline CDR1 is KGHSH and CDR2 LQKENI. This CDR3 has 16 amino acids. The CDR3: CASSPLSGGYQETQYF. Here the CDR3 DNA reads TGTGCCAGCTCACCCCTGAGCGGAGGGTACCAAGAGACCCAGTACTTC.

This clone was counted a single time. The chain is built from TRBV7-2 and TRBJ1-5; D not certain. The CDR3 consists of 15 residues. V was clipped by 2 bases and J by 5 bases, with 13 bases between them. CDR1 is SGHTA and CDR2 is FQGNSA in the germline V gene. CDR3 DNA sequence: TGTGCCAGCAGCTTAATGATCGGGGTGGATCAGCCCCAGCATTTT. Translation: CASSLMIGVDQPQHF. The full variable domain, in which reference TRBV7-2 and TRBJ1-5 provide the parts outside the CDR3, is GAGVSQSPSNKVTEKGKDVELRCDPISGHTALYWYRQSLGQGLEFLIYFQGNSAPDKSGLPSDRFSAERTGGSVSTLTIQRTQQEDSAVYLCASSLMIGVDQPQHFGDGTRLSIL.

The V and J genes are TRBV30 and TRBJ1-5; possibly TRBD1 for D (6 bases). The germline V and J ends were trimmed by 1 base and 0 bases, with 22 bases remaining between them. The CDR3 is made up of 19 amino acids. The germline V gene encodes CDR1 GTSNPN and CDR2 SVGIG (reference sequence). CDR3 in DNA: TGTGCCTGGAGTGAATTTGGACAGCCAAACCGTTATAGCAATCAGCCCCAGCATTTT. Amino acid sequence: CAWSEFGQPNRYSNQPQHF.

The chain employs TRBV4-2 and TRBJ2-7; possible D gene TRBD2, 6 bases. Trimming took off 4 bases at V and 2 bases at J, with 12 bases between the two ends. CDR1 and CDR2 (germline): LGHNA, YNFKEQ. The CDR3 runs to 14 residues. CDR3 in amino acids: CASSPGAGTYEQYF. The CDR3 DNA is TGTGCCAGCAGCCCTGGGGCGGGGACCTACGAGCAGTACTTC.

The rearrangement links TRBV4-1 to TRBJ2-1, with 7 positions matching TRBD2. The V and J ends lost 3 bases and 9 bases, in that order; junction bases with no gene match: 11. The germline CDR1 and CDR2 sequences are MGHRA and YSYEKL. This CDR3 contains 15 residues. The CDR3 coding sequence is TGCGCCAGCAGCCAGCTCCGGGCTAGCGGTCGTGAGCAGTTCTTC. Its translation is CASSQLRASGREQFF.

On this clone itself: A much larger clonotype is one base distant, so this may be a read error. This chain connects TRBV7-9 to TRBJ2-1, with D possibly TRBD2 on 7 matching bases. Looked up from germline, CDR1 is SEHNR and CDR2 is FQNEAQ (reference sequence). The CDR3 extends over 15 amino acids. DNA of the CDR3: TGTCCCAGCAGCTTAGTTGGGGGGGGCGGCAATGAGCAGTTCTTC. This translates into CPSSLVGGGGNEQFF. The full variable domain, its missing parts supplied by reference TRBV7-9 and TRBJ2-1, is DTGVSQNPRHKITKRGQNVTFRCDPISEHNRLYWYRQTLGQGPEFLTYFQNEAQLEKSRLLSDRFSAERPKGSFSTLEIQRTEQGDSAMYLCPSSLVGGGGNEQFFGPGTRLTVL.

In DNA, the CDR3 is TGTGCCAGCAGCTTAACTACAGGGCCAGGATCACCCCTCCACTTT. Amino acids: CASSLTTGPGSPLHF. The gene calls are TRBV5-6 and TRBJ1-6, with D maybe TRBD1 (6 bases). The CDR3 is 15 residues long. Germline V gene sequence: CDR1 SGHDT, CDR2 YYEEEE. The V gene lost 2 bases and the J gene lost 10 bases, with 16 bases spanning the gap.

This clone turned up a few times. V gene TRBV7-9 combines with J gene TRBJ1-1; 7 bases align to TRBD1. The length of the CDR3 is 17 residues. V gave up 5 bases and J gave up 0 bases; unmatched junction bases: 12. CDR1 is SEHNR, CDR2 FQNEAQ, per germline (reference sequence). CDR3 residues: CASSPAQGMIMNTEAFF. The CDR3, as DNA: TGTGCCAGCAGCCCGGCACAGGGGATGATCATGAACACTGAAGCTTTCTTT.

This clone was seen more than once but under ten times. J is TRBJ1-2 and V is TRBV28; a weak D match, TRBD1 (5 bases). Germline V gene data show CDR1 as MDHEN and CDR2 as SYDVKM. V was pared by 3 bases and J by 8 bases, with 13 bases between. The CDR3 is 13 residues long. This chain's CDR3 is CASSLTAGEGYTF. The CDR3 DNA reads as TGTGCCAGCAGTTTGACAGCGGGGGAGGGCTACACCTTC.

This clone was detected only a few times. The J gene is TRBJ1-4, the V gene TRBV27; D remains ambiguous. Germline CDR1 and CDR2: MNHEY and SMNVEV (reference sequence). This CDR3 region has 14 residues. V lost 3 bases, J lost 4 bases, and 9 bases lay in between. The CDR3 coding sequence is TGTGCCAGCAGTTTTAAGCCATATAATGAAAAACTGTTTTTT. Protein sequence: CASSFKPYNEKLFF. The variable domain in full, with the rest retrieved from reference TRBV27 and TRBJ1-4, is EAQVTQNPRYLITVTGKKLTVTCSQNMNHEYMSWYRQDPGLGLRQIYYSMNVEVTDKGDVPEGYKVSRKEKRNFPLILESPSPNQTSLYFCASSFKPYNEKLFFGSGTQLSVL.

The V call is TRBV9, the J call TRBJ1-5; 12 positions agree with TRBD1. The CDR3 has 17 amino acids. With V trimmed by 4 bases and J by 1 base, 6 bases remained unmatched. Germline CDR1 SGDLS, CDR2 YYNGEE. The CDR3 nucleotides read TGTGCCAGCAGCCCTGGGACAGGGGGCGTAAGCAATCAGCCCCAGCATTTT. Its translation is CASSPGTGGVSNQPQHF.

This clone has just one count. The chain recombines TRBV5-1 with TRBJ2-7, with 10 positions matching TRBD1. This CDR3 is built from 12 residues. CDR1 and CDR2 (germline): SGHRS, YFSETQ. J lost 4 bases, V lost 7 bases, and 2 bases had no gene match. As DNA, the CDR3 is TGCGCCAGCGGGACAGGGGATTACGAGCAGTACTTC. Its translation is CASGTGDYEQYF.

This rearrangement joins TRBV27 to TRBJ1-2; D is perhaps TRBD1 (6 bases). CDR1 is MNHEY, CDR2 SMNVEV, per germline (reference sequence). The CDR3 extends over 14 amino acids. Trimming stripped 4 bases from V and 4 bases from J, with 13 bases between. The DNA of the CDR3 is TGTGCCAGCAGTTCAAACAGGGATTTCTATGGCTACACCTTC. Protein: CASSSNRDFYGYTF.

This clone was detected a few times. CDR3 residues: CASRTGGSGQPQHF. CDR3 in DNA: TGTGCCAGCAGAACAGGGGGTTCTGGTCAGCCCCAGCATTTT. The V call is TRBV28, the J call TRBJ1-5, with 8 bases that match TRBD1. CDR1 is MDHEN, CDR2 SYDVKM, per germline. The V segment lost 6 bases and the J segment 6 bases; nucleotides outside the gene matches: 7. CDR3 length: 14 amino acids.

The CDR3 here is CASRPRGGVLLDTQYF. In nucleotides, the CDR3 is TGCGCCAGTCGACCTAGAGGGGGGGTATTACTAGATACGCAGTATTTT. The rearrangement uses TRBV10-2 and TRBJ2-3; TRBD2 might be the D (7 bases). V was pared by 9 bases and J by 5 bases, with 24 bases between. The CDR3 length is 16 residues. The germline gives CDR1 WSHSY, CDR2 SAAADI.

The chain's CDR3 is CASSESIFTGNPGATGELFF. The CDR3 DNA reads TGCGCCAGCAGTGAGTCGATCTTCACAGGGAACCCCGGAGCCACCGGGGAGCTGTTTTTT. The V call is TRBV10-1, the J call TRBJ2-2; D might be TRBD1 (6 bases). In germline, CDR1 is WNHNN, CDR2 SYGVQD (reference sequence). Trimming took off 0 bases at V and 4 bases at J, with 24 bases between the two ends. CDR3 length equals 20 residues.

The CDR3 loop reads CASSAGLANTGELFF. The CDR3 region has the DNA TGTGCCAGCAGTGCGGGACTAGCGAACACCGGGGAGCTGTTTTTT. This rearrangement joins TRBV6-1 to TRBJ2-2; 8 bases line up with TRBD2. The CDR3 extends over 15 amino acids. The germline gives CDR1 MNHNS, CDR2 SASEGT. V shed 4 bases and J 0 bases; nucleotides not matched to a gene: 1.

The chain employs TRBV5-1 and TRBJ1-1, with 9 bases identical to TRBD1. Germline V lookup: CDR1 SGHRS, CDR2 YFSETQ. The length of the CDR3 is 17 residues. V shed 4 bases, J shed 1 base, and the junction held 11 bases outside the gene matches. As DNA, the CDR3 is TGCGCCAGCAGCCTACAAGGACAGGGGAATTCGAACACTGAAGCTTTCTTT. Encoded protein: CASSLQGQGNSNTEAFF. Drawing the rest from reference TRBV5-1 and TRBJ1-1, the complete variable domain is KAGVTQTPRYLIKTRGQQVTLSCSPISGHRSVSWYQQTPGQGLQFLFEYFSETQRNKGNFPGRFSGRQFSNSRSEMNVSTLELGDSALYLCASSLQGQGNSNTEAFFGQGTRLTVV.

This chain links TRBV5-1 with TRBJ2-1; 11 nucleotides match TRBD2. Germline-derived CDR1 and CDR2 are SGHRS and YFSETQ. The V segment lost 4 bases and the J segment 9 bases; nucleotides outside the gene matches: 12. The length of the CDR3 is 16 residues. The CDR3 bases are TGCGCCAGCAGCGCCATAGTTAGCGGGGGGGCCACTGAGCAGTTCTTC. Its protein product is CASSAIVSGGATEQFF.

V usage is TRBV10-1 and J usage is TRBJ2-3, with TRBD2 identical over 10 bases. This CDR3 spans 17 amino acids. Germline V CDR1 and CDR2: WNHNN, SYGVQD (reference sequence). V lost 2 bases and J lost 0; bases outside the gene matches: 5. The CDR3 nucleotides read TGCGCCAGCAGTGAGGTAGCGGGAGGATCTAGCACAGATACGCAGTATTTT. Translated, it gives CASSEVAGGSSTDTQYF.

This clone occurred many times. The J gene is TRBJ2-6, the V gene TRBV6-4; the D is unclear. Germline V lookup: CDR1 MRHNA, CDR2 SNTAGT. This CDR3 spans 14 amino acids. Between the trimmed V and J ends, which lost 2 bases and 1 base, there was a span of 3 bases. Written as DNA, the CDR3 is TGTGCCAGCAGTGACCTTTCTGGGGCCAACGTCCTGACTTTC. Translated, it gives CASSDLSGANVLTF.

This sequence joins TRBV5-1 and TRBJ1-4, with D maybe TRBD1 (6 bases). This CDR3 spans 14 amino acids. CDR1 and CDR2 (germline): SGHRS, YFSETQ. Trimming left V 0 bases short and J 7 bases short, with 10 bases between. The CDR3, as DNA: TGCGCCAGCAGCTTGGGGGGGCTGGGTGAAAAACTGTTTTTT. This gives the protein CASSLGGLGEKLFF. The whole variable domain, remainder taken from reference TRBV5-1 and TRBJ1-4, is KAGVTQTPRYLIKTRGQQVTLSCSPISGHRSVSWYQQTPGQGLQFLFEYFSETQRNKGNFPGRFSGRQFSNSRSEMNVSTLELGDSALYLCASSLGGLGEKLFFGSGTQLSVL.

The chain employs TRBV13 and TRBJ2-2, with 9 bases identical to TRBD1. CDR3 length equals 15 residues. Germline loops: CDR1 PRHDT, CDR2 FYEKMQ (reference sequence). After removal of 4 bases from V and 2 bases from J, the junction contained 2 bases not matched to a gene. The CDR3 loop reads CASSSDRGNTGELFF. The CDR3 DNA reads as TGTGCCAGCAGCTCGGACAGGGGTAACACCGGGGAGCTGTTTTTT.

This clone came up a few times. The rearrangement links TRBV29-1 to TRBJ2-3; TRBD1 might be the D (5 bases). In germline, CDR1 is SQVTM, CDR2 ANQGSEA. The V end lost 4 bases, the J end lost 6 bases, and 17 bases lay between the germline ends. The CDR3 is 14 residues long. CDR3 residues: CSVVKHRGYDTQYF. In DNA, the CDR3 is TGCAGCGTTGTAAAACATAGGGGATATGATACGCAGTATTTT.

This clone was seen a handful of times. The chain is built from TRBV6-5 and TRBJ1-4, with a tentative D call TRBD1 (5 bases). This CDR3 has 15 amino acids. Looked up from germline, CDR1 is MNHEY and CDR2 is SVGAGI. V lost 6 bases, J lost 8 bases, and 19 bases lay in between. CDR3 nucleotides: TGTGCCAGCAGCGAAATGGGGAGGGGTGAGGAAAAACTGTTTTTT. Amino acid sequence: CASSEMGRGEEKLFF.